This T cell receptor (beta chain) is drawn from a study of cytotoxic CD8 clonotypes in ibrutinib-treated CLL. Study-wide points: Public clonotypes (which were uncommon) either contracted or remained stable on treatment. Clonality, elevated at ibrutinib response, dropped back toward baseline at progression.

V trimming: 8 bases; J trimming: 3 bases; junction bases outside the gene matches: 7. The CDR3 loop spans 15 amino acids. Germline loops: CDR1 SEHNR, CDR2 FQNEAQ (reference sequence). Note on this clone: The target antigen is unknown.

Generated by immunoSEQ multiplex PCR, the TCRdb table keeps only in-frame clones and is missing some. This sample has fewer than 150,000 clones, with less than 90% found just once. This chain joins TRBV7-9 and TRBJ2-1; 10 nucleotides line up with TRBD1. Sequenced here: PBMCs, sampled after 24 months of ibrutinib treatment. The origin of this receptor is a human donor with chronic lymphocytic leukemia. The CDR3 DNA follows: TGTGCCAGCTTCGCCGGGACAGGGGTCTACAATGAGCAGTTCTTC. Its translation is CASFAGTGVYNEQFF.